The 8 T cell receptor beta chains given below trace back to one sample, sequenced in a study of OX40 agonist ivuxolimab in advanced cancers. Sequencing used immunoSEQ multiplex PCR; TCRdb keeps in-frame clones, though not all of them. This sample carries almost 20,000 clones, approximately 87% of them seen once, and the ten largest clones take about a sixth. The sample consisted of CD4+ or CD8+ T cells sorted from blood, taken in a trial of the OX40 agonist ivuxolimab. The source is an adult with an advanced solid tumor such as melanoma, head and neck, liver or kidney cancer.

The gene calls are TRBV29-1 and TRBJ2-1, with a possible D match to TRBD1 (6 bases). V was pared by 4 bases and J by 10 bases, with 14 bases between. The CDR3 contains 12 residues. The V gene's germline CDR1 is SQVTM and CDR2 ANQGSEA. CDR3 in amino acids: CSVGPQGGEQFF. The CDR3 DNA reads as TGCAGCGTTGGGCCACAGGGTGGGGAGCAGTTCTTC.

The J gene is TRBJ2-6, the V gene TRBV30, with D unresolved. Germline V CDR1 and CDR2: GTSNPN, SVGIG (reference sequence). The CDR3 spans 13 residues. V lost 6 bases, J lost 0 bases, and 6 bases lay in between. CDR3 in amino acids: CACSPSGANVLTF. For the CDR3, the DNA is TGTGCCTGCTCTCCCTCTGGGGCCAACGTCCTGACTTTC. Using reference TRBV30 and TRBJ2-6 for the parts outside the CDR3, the full variable domain is SQTIHQWPATLVQPVGSPLSLECTVEGTSNPNLYWYRQAAGRGLQLLFYSVGIGQISSEVPQNLSASRPQDRQFILSSKKLLLSDSGFYLCACSPSGANVLTFGAGSRLTVL.

V gene TRBV19 combines with J gene TRBJ1-1; D is ambiguous. The CDR3 covers 15 residues. Trimming shortened V by 7 bases and J by 1 base, and 16 bases separated the two germline ends. Germline lookup yields CDR1 LNHDA and CDR2 SQIVND (reference sequence). CDR3 residues: CASKMGWQPNTEAFF. The DNA of the CDR3 is TGTGCCAGTAAAATGGGTTGGCAGCCGAACACTGAAGCTTTCTTT.

V usage is TRBV9 and J usage is TRBJ2-3; D ambiguous. The germline V and J ends were trimmed by 0 bases and 1 base, with 3 bases remaining between them. The germline V gene encodes CDR1 SGDLS and CDR2 YYNGEE. The CDR3 runs 13 residues. This CDR3 is CASSVGGTDTQYF. CDR3 sequence (DNA): TGTGCCAGCAGCGTAGGAGGCACAGATACGCAGTATTTT.

This chain connects TRBV27 to TRBJ2-5, with TRBD1 as a possible D gene (8 bases). This CDR3 has 13 amino acids. Per germline, CDR1 MNHEY and CDR2 SMNVEV (reference sequence). V gave up 4 bases and J gave up 4 bases, with 10 bases separating them. The CDR3 nucleotides are TGTGCCAGCAGTTACAGGGGGGGAGAGACCCAGTACTTC. This encodes CASSYRGGETQYF.

This clone showed up just a few times. The chain recombines TRBV4-2 with TRBJ1-1, with a weak D call TRBD1 (5 bases). The germline V gene has CDR1 LGHNA and CDR2 YNFKEQ. The CDR3 sequence is 15 residues long. The V end was cut by 4 bases, the J end by 4 bases, with 16 bases between. Here the CDR3 reads CASSLPGGMGTEAFF. The CDR3 nucleotides are TGTGCCAGCAGCCTTCCCGGGGGAATGGGCACTGAAGCTTTCTTT.

The chain uses TRBV11-1 and TRBJ2-5; D may be TRBD2 (6 bases). Germline V gene data show CDR1 as SGHAT and CDR2 as FQDESV (reference sequence). The CDR3 is 13 amino acids. The V end was cut by 4 bases, the J end by 4 bases, with 10 bases between. The DNA for the CDR3 is TGTGCCAGCAGCTACCCCGGGGGAGAGACCCAGTACTTC. Encoded protein: CASSYPGGETQYF.

The V and J genes are TRBV19 and TRBJ2-1, with TRBD2 identical over 7 bases. Trimming removed 3 bases from V and 4 bases from J; junction bases left unmatched: 15. The CDR3 is 18 amino acids. CDR1 is LNHDA and CDR2 is SQIVND in the germline V gene (reference sequence). The CDR3 sequence is CASSIGGGLAAPYNEQFF. As DNA, the CDR3 is TGTGCCAGTAGTATCGGGGGAGGTCTAGCGGCGCCATACAATGAGCAGTTCTTC.